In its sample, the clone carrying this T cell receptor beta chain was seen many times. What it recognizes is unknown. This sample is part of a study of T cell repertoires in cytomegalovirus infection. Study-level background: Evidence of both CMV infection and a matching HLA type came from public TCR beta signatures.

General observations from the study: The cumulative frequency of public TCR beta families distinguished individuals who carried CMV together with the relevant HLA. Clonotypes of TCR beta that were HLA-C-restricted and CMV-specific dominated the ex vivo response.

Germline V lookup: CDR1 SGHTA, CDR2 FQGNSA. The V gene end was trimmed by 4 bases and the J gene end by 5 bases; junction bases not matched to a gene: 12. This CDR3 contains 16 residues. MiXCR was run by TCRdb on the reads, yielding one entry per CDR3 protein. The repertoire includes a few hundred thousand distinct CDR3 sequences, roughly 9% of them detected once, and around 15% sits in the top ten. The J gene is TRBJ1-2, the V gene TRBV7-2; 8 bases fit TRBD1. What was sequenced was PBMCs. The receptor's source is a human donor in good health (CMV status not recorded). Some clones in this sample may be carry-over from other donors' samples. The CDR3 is CASSSSQGATLYGYTF. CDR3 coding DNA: TGTGCCAGCAGCTCGAGTCAGGGGGCCACCCTATATGGCTACACCTTC. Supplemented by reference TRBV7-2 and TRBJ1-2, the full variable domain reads GAGVSQSPSNKVTEKGKDVELRCDPISGHTALYWYRQSLGQGLEFLIYFQGNSAPDKSGLPSDRFSAERTGGSVSTLTIQRTQQEDSAVYLCASSSSQGATLYGYTFGSGTRLTVV.